The 13 T cell receptor beta chains below all came from one sample that was sequenced in a study of cytomegalovirus exposure and HLA in healthy donors. 13 Jbeta primers and 60 Vbeta primers were used for the PCR. The protocol was immunoSEQ multiplex PCR, while the TCRdb copy is restricted to in-frame clones and leaves out a portion. Of 89,000 or so clones listed, under 80% were seen once; the top ten hold over 2%. What was sequenced was PBMCs. The receptors were sampled from a boy younger than 18 in good health and CMV-seronegative.

The CDR3 reads CASKRGTTNEKLFF. For the CDR3, the DNA is TGTGCCAGCAAACGGGGGACAACTAATGAAAAACTGTTTTTT. The chain uses TRBV28 and TRBJ1-4, with D perhaps TRBD1 (5 bases). CDR3 length equals 14 residues. V lost 7 bases and J lost 0, with 9 bases in between. Germline V gives CDR1 MDHEN, CDR2 SYDVKM.

This clone appeared a few times. The genes are TRBV27 and TRBJ2-1, with a possible D match to TRBD1 (6 bases). The CDR3 has 15 amino acids. CDR1 is MNHEY and CDR2 is SMNVEV in the germline V gene (reference sequence). The ends were cut back, 1 base at V and 6 bases at J, with 13 bases in the middle. CDR3 in DNA: TGTGCCAGCAGTTTATTGGGGCAGGGGTCCAATGAGCAGTTCTTC. Its translation is CASSLLGQGSNEQFF.

This clone was observed a handful of times. The V and J genes are TRBV28 and TRBJ1-4, with no clear D. This CDR3 is 13 amino acids long. Trimming cost V 8 bases and J 10 bases, with 17 bases left between them. CDR1 and CDR2 from the germline V gene are MDHEN and SYDVKM. CDR3 nucleotides: TGTGCCAGCTGGATCGGGGTTGGCGGAAAACTGTTTTTT. It specifies CASWIGVGGKLFF.

CDR3 DNA sequence: TGCGCCAGCAGCCGGCCGGGAAGGATCGGAAACACCATATATTTT. It is translated as CASSRPGRIGNTIYF. The genes are TRBV4-1 and TRBJ1-3; D is uncertain. The germline V gene has CDR1 MGHRA and CDR2 YSYEKL. CDR3 length equals 15 residues. V was trimmed by 4 bases and J by 4 bases, leaving 14 bases between them.

V usage is TRBV10-1 and J usage is TRBJ2-1; 8 bases align to TRBD2. CDR1 is WNHNN, CDR2 SYGVQD, per germline (reference sequence). This CDR3 comprises 16 residues. The trim removed 6 bases at V and 4 bases at J, leaving 11 bases unmatched. The DNA of the CDR3 is TGCGCCAGCAGGCCCACCCGACTAGCGACTTACAATGAGCAGTTCTTC. Translated: CASRPTRLATYNEQFF.

The chain combines TRBV4-3 with TRBJ1-2; 7 bases map to TRBD1. The ends lost 0 bases at V and 4 bases at J; junction bases unmatched: 8. Germline CDR1 and CDR2: LGHNA and YSLEER. The CDR3 runs to 16 residues. The CDR3 region is CASSQDRGTAPYGYTF. The CDR3 DNA sequence: TGCGCCAGCAGCCAAGATCGCGGGACAGCGCCCTATGGCTACACCTTC.

The J gene is TRBJ1-2, the V gene TRBV11-2; D gene ambiguous. Germline V gene sequence: CDR1 SGHAT, CDR2 FQNNGV. V was clipped by 0 bases and J by 4 bases, with 12 bases between them. The length of the CDR3 is 15 residues. DNA of the CDR3: TGTGCCAGCAGCTTAGATAGGCCCCGAGGCTATGGCTACACCTTC. Translation: CASSLDRPRGYGYTF.

With regard to this clone: One end of the junction fails to match germline, which may point to a read error. In the same sample, other DNA sequences code for this CDR3. The chain recombines TRBV7-9 with TRBJ1-2; 11 bases agree with TRBD1. CDR3 size: 14 residues. The germline V gene encodes CDR1 SEHNR and CDR2 FQNEAQ (reference sequence). In DNA form, the CDR3 reads TGTGCCAGCAGTCGTGGACAGGGGGCAAATGGCTATACCTTC. Its translation: CASSRGQGANGYTF.

This clone was counted a few times. This chain joins TRBV7-9 and TRBJ2-5; D possibly corresponds to TRBD2 (5 bases). V lost 5 bases and J 9 bases, leaving 25 bases between the germline ends. The germline gives CDR1 SEHNR, CDR2 FQNEAQ (reference sequence). This CDR3 region has 16 residues. The CDR3 nucleotides are TGTGCCAGCAGCCCAACCGAAGACCGGCCGGGGAGAGCCCAGTACTTC. Its protein product is CASSPTEDRPGRAQYF.

This chain joins TRBV6-1 and TRBJ1-2; D might be TRBD1 (6 bases). The ends were cut back, 0 bases at V and 6 bases at J, with 8 bases in the middle. This CDR3 comprises 13 residues. Germline loops: CDR1 MNHNS, CDR2 SASEGT. The CDR3 protein is CASSEARGHGYTF. CDR3 DNA: TGTGCCAGCAGTGAAGCGCGGGGGCATGGCTACACCTTC.

V gene TRBV7-2 combines with J gene TRBJ1-2, with D possibly being TRBD1 (6 bases). The germline gives CDR1 SGHTA, CDR2 FQGNSA. The CDR3 totals 16 residues. Deletions cut 3 bases from V and 7 bases from J, with 21 bases between. The CDR3 DNA reads TGTGCCAGCAGCTTCCGTCAGGGGCCTTCAGAAGGTGGCTACACCTTC. Translating it yields CASSFRQGPSEGGYTF.

This chain joins TRBV19 and TRBJ1-3, with D unresolved. In germline, CDR1 is LNHDA, CDR2 SQIVND (reference sequence). V was pared by 3 bases and J by 4 bases, with 10 bases between. The CDR3 is 14 residues long. As DNA, the CDR3 is TGTGCCAGTAGTATGGGGAGCTCAGGAAACACCATATATTTT. This codes for CASSMGSSGNTIYF. The complete variable domain, with remaining parts taken from reference TRBV19 and TRBJ1-3, reads DGGITQSPKYLFRKEGQNVTLSCEQNLNHDAMYWYRQDPGQGLRLIYYSQIVNDFQKGDIAEGYSVSREKKESFPLTVTSAQKNPTAFYLCASSMGSSGNTIYFGEGSWLTVV.

This chain joins TRBV7-9 and TRBJ1-5; no clear D gene. The V gene lost 1 base and the J gene lost 2 bases, with 12 bases spanning the gap. This CDR3 contains 16 residues. Per germline, CDR1 SEHNR and CDR2 FQNEAQ (reference sequence). The CDR3 bases are TGTGCCAGCAGCTTAGAGTCCGTCCTAGGCAATCAGCCCCAGCATTTT. It specifies CASSLESVLGNQPQHF.